Detailed here is one T cell receptor beta chain. The antigen is undetermined. This sample was taken from a study of cytomegalovirus exposure and HLA in healthy donors. Germline CDR1 reads GTSNPN; CDR2 reads SVGIG (reference sequence). The V gene end was trimmed by 4 bases and the J gene end by 3 bases; junction bases not matched to a gene: 6. CDR3 length: 15 residues. Study results and limitations: Cytomegalovirus-associated TCR beta chains were listed, numbering 150 to 200. A later analysis found TCR association rates differed by HLA locus, highest for DRB1 and lowest for HLA-C.

Primers for the PCR totalled 60 Vbeta and 13 Jbeta. Produced via immunoSEQ multiplex PCR; TCRdb's table is partial and in-frame only. The sample includes approximately 80,000 clones. The rearrangement uses TRBV30 and TRBJ2-7, with TRBD2 matching 13 bases. This sequence originates from a man aged 18-30 years in good health and CMV-seropositive. Sequenced material: PBMCs. CDR3 in amino acids: CAWTQGTSGVYEQYF. CDR3 nucleotides: TGTGCCTGGACCCAGGGGACTAGCGGGGTCTACGAGCAGTACTTC.